Detailed here is one TCR beta chain. Its antigen target is currently unknown. Base-call qualities are not available, and no considerably larger clone is one nucleotide away. This sample is drawn from a study of T cell responses to AZD1222 COVID-19 vaccine (dated by TCRdb to the early 2020s). In the study overall: Because spike-specific TCR depth and breadth did not differ between the two schedules, AZD1222 recipients who got a second dose at roughly 4 weeks were pooled with those who got a second dose at roughly 12 weeks. Trial participants were enrolled by age into subgroups of 18-55, 56-69 and 70-plus years, and around 150, 29 and 61 TCR-sequenced participants, respectively, were included in these subgroups. TCR sequencing covered about 230 trial participants: 200 to 220 given two doses of AZD1222 and approximately 26 given two doses of MenACWY control vaccine. The paper's findings and limits, for the study overall: Spike-specific TCR breadth and depth rose significantly after two AZD1222 doses compared with day 0 and with MenACWY recipients. The vaccine-associated CD4 TCRs covered the entire spike protein, and the dominant responses fell in regions 160-218 and 743-854. The 56-69-year group was small, and its depth increase did not reach significance, likely because of low power. Epitopes outside the regions mutated in the B.1.351 and B.1.1.7 variants were reportedly recognized by nearly half of the unique spike-specific TCRs. Only five or six AZD1222 recipients were SARS-CoV-2 seropositive at baseline, limiting conclusions about previously exposed vaccinees. Most participants were white British and females outnumbered males, and the authors suggested that clonal diversity may have been underestimated. Because no samples from the day 14 peak response were available, repertoires could be characterized only after the peak T cell response.

CDR1 and CDR2, looked up from the germline V gene, are MGHDK and SYGVNS. From its cysteine to its phenylalanine, the CDR3 spans 16 amino acids. Here the CDR3 DNA is all that survives: 48 bases in frame from base 1. V sheds 3 bases and J sheds 2 bases, leaving 14 bases between their ends. The CDR3 regions of human TCRbeta chains were subjected to immunosequencing. Processing in the source paper ran as follows. Repertoire TCRs were checked for matches against a reference library of SARS-CoV-2-specific TCRs that had been generated using the MIRA antigen-specificity platform. Breadth was defined as the fraction of unique TCRs that were SARS-CoV-2-associated. Depth was defined as the fraction of total T cells that were SARS-CoV-2-associated. Each spike-specific TCR was assigned to its reactive spike region and to a CD4 or CD8 class using the MIRA data. Log10-transformed breadth and depth values were compared by one-way ANOVA with Sidak's multiple comparisons tests. In its TCRdb copy, this immuneACCESS table keeps in-frame sequences only and misses some clones. Where compared with another copy, unresolved V genes explain less than half of these, and the others have no known cause. V and J calls and clone size come straight from that table; D and trimming were deduced from the DNA. The sample records about 140,000 clones, more than 90% of which are singletons. The ten largest make up about 4.8% of the sample.

Interpreted using the paper, the time point label stands for: baseline before first vaccination. Samples from vaccinated people were obtained from the UK trials COV001 and COV002, which included a single-blind randomized controlled phase 2/3 trial of AZD1222 (ChAdOx1 nCoV-19) in healthy adults. Trial participant PBMC samples were collected at day 0 and day 28 after the second dose for TCRbeta chain sequencing. This receptor was identified in an adult in good health. The receptor chain draws on TRBV25-1 and TRBJ2-1, with the D segment identity uncertain. Source: peripheral blood, taken on day 0 of AZD1222 vaccination. For the CDR3, the sequence is CASSDIGRNTYNEQFF. The DNA sequence is as follows: TGTGCCAGCAGTGATATTGGCAGGAATACCTACAATGAGCAGTTCTTC. Reference TRBV25-1 and TRBJ2-1 genes cover what lies past the CDR3, so the full variable domain is EADIYQTPRYLVIGTGKKITLECSQTMGHDKMYWYQQDPGMELHLIHYSYGVNSTEKGDLSSESTVSRIRTEHFPLTLESARPSHTSQYLCASSDIGRNTYNEQFFGPGTRLTVL.